Listed here are 18 T cell receptor beta chains from one sample, sequenced in a study of control samples from healthy donors and cancer patients. Produced via immunoSEQ multiplex PCR; TCRdb's table is partial and in-frame only. The data show 100,000 to 120,000 clones, 85% to 90% seen once. Sequencing was done on a sample of PBMCs. Every receptor here comes from an older woman with lung cancer.

This sequence joins TRBV29-1 and TRBJ2-3, with 11 bases that match TRBD2. V lost 6 bases, J lost 6 bases, and 8 bases stayed unmatched. Germline CDR1 is SQVTM and CDR2 is ANQGSEA. CDR3 size: 14 residues. CDR3 amino acids: CSVATSGEWDTQYF. The DNA of the CDR3 is TGCAGCGTGGCGACTAGCGGGGAGTGGGATACGCAGTATTTT.

The chain couples TRBV19 to TRBJ1-1; 8 bases are shared with TRBD1. Germline V gives CDR1 LNHDA, CDR2 SQIVND (reference sequence). V lost 4 bases and J lost 0; bases outside the gene matches: 7. This CDR3 region has 16 residues. CDR3 DNA: TGTGCCAGTAGTACTCTCCAGGGGGCTATGAACACTGAAGCTTTCTTT. Its protein is CASSTLQGAMNTEAFF.

A note on this clone: This same CDR3 is encoded by further DNA sequences in the sample. The V and J genes are TRBV7-3 and TRBJ2-2; D is unresolved. Trimming left V 2 bases short and J 5 bases short, with 3 bases between. The CDR3 consists of 12 residues. Per the germline V gene, CDR1 is SGHTA and CDR2 is FQGTGA. CDR3 coding DNA: TGTGCCAGCAGCTTAGAGACCGGGGAGCTGTTTTTT. This encodes CASSLETGELFF.

The chain uses TRBV7-2 and TRBJ1-3; weak D call: TRBD1 (6 bases). The CDR3 contains 13 residues. V was pared by 8 bases and J by 5 bases, with 13 bases between. Germline-derived CDR1 and CDR2 are SGHTA and FQGNSA. The chain's CDR3 is CASATGIRNTIYF. CDR3 DNA sequence: TGTGCCAGCGCCACAGGGATCAGAAACACCATATATTTT. Combining the CDR3 with reference TRBV7-2 and TRBJ1-3 gives the whole variable domain GAGVSQSPSNKVTEKGKDVELRCDPISGHTALYWYRQSLGQGLEFLIYFQGNSAPDKSGLPSDRFSAERTGGSVSTLTIQRTQQEDSAVYLCASATGIRNTIYFGEGSWLTVV.

This clone was picked up one time. V gene TRBV4-3 combines with J gene TRBJ1-2; TRBD1 agrees at 10 bases. This CDR3 region has 14 residues. V shed 0 bases and J 7 bases; nucleotides not matched to a gene: 2. Germline CDR1 LGHNA, CDR2 YSLEER. CDR3 residues: CASSQETGGFGYTF. As DNA, the CDR3 is TGCGCCAGCAGCCAAGAGACAGGGGGCTTTGGCTACACCTTC.

This clone was observed once. This chain links TRBV20-1 with TRBJ2-3, with no clear D. The CDR3 length is 11 residues. Germline values: CDR1 DFQATT, CDR2 SNEGSKA (reference sequence). V lost 7 bases and J lost 0, with 5 bases in between. CDR3 residues: CSGMSTDTQYF. The DNA of the CDR3 is TGCAGTGGGATGAGCACAGATACGCAGTATTTT.

This rearrangement joins TRBV20-1 to TRBJ2-1; weak D call: TRBD1 (6 bases). This CDR3 contains 16 residues. Trimming pared 3 bases from V and 3 bases from J, leaving 18 bases between. CDR1 and CDR2 (germline): DFQATT, SNEGSKA (reference sequence). The CDR3 nucleotides are TGCAGTGCTAGTGGGTCAGGGGTGAACCGCTACAATGAGCAGTTCTTC. It specifies CSASGSGVNRYNEQFF.

This sequence joins TRBV18 and TRBJ1-3, with D unclear. V lost 1 base to trimming and J lost 3 bases, with 7 bases between them. The CDR3 is 14 amino acids. Germline V gene data show CDR1 as KGHSH and CDR2 as LQKENI. The CDR3 DNA sequence: TGTGCCAGCTCACCACTGGAAAGTGGAAACACCATATATTTT. It translates to CASSPLESGNTIYF. Variable domain in full (rest from reference TRBV18 and TRBJ1-3): NAGVMQNPRHLVRRRGQEARLRCSPMKGHSHVYWYRQLPEEGLKFMVYLQKENIIDESGMPKERFSAEFPKEGPSILRIQQVVRGDSAAYFCASSPLESGNTIYFGEGSWLTVV.

This chain joins TRBV5-5 and TRBJ1-2; D ambiguous. The germline V and J ends were trimmed by 4 bases and 2 bases, with 9 bases remaining between them. Germline V lookup: CDR1 SGHKS, CDR2 YYEKEE (reference sequence). This CDR3 has 13 residues. The CDR3 DNA reads TGTGCCAGCAGCCCTACAGAGAACTATGGCTACACCTTC. Encoded protein: CASSPTENYGYTF.

The chain combines TRBV6-6 with TRBJ2-7; 10 nucleotides match TRBD1. Germline V gives CDR1 MNHNY, CDR2 SVGAGI (reference sequence). CDR3 length equals 14 residues. J gave up 7 bases and V 7 bases, and 10 bases lay outside the gene matches. DNA of the CDR3: TGTGCCAGCATCCCGGGACAGGGGTCAGGGGAGCAGTACTTC. Translating it yields CASIPGQGSGEQYF.

The rearrangement links TRBV6-5 to TRBJ1-1, with D perhaps TRBD1 (6 bases). CDR3 length: 12 residues. The V gene lost 6 bases and the J gene lost 6 bases, with 11 bases spanning the gap. Germline assignment: CDR1 MNHEY and CDR2 SVGAGI. This CDR3 is CASRRTGSEAFF. The CDR3, as DNA: TGTGCCAGCAGACGTACAGGGTCTGAAGCTTTCTTT.

This chain links TRBV19 with TRBJ2-7, with a possible D match to TRBD2 (6 bases). The germline V gene encodes CDR1 LNHDA and CDR2 SQIVND (reference sequence). The CDR3 is 14 residues long. The V end was cut by 3 bases, the J end by 1 base, with 10 bases between. CDR3 bases: TGTGCCAGTAGTATGGGACTGCGATCCTACGAGCAGTACTTC. Its translation is CASSMGLRSYEQYF.

This sequence joins TRBV2 and TRBJ1-2, with 9 bases fitting TRBD1. The CDR3 totals 14 residues. Per germline, CDR1 SNHLY and CDR2 FYNNEI. With 7 bases clipped from V and 5 bases from J, the junction kept 8 bases outside the gene matches. In nucleotides, the CDR3 is TGTGCCAGCACTATGGACAGGGGATATTATGGCTACACCTTC. Residues: CASTMDRGYYGYTF.

The CDR3 region has the DNA TGTGCCAGCAGCCTACCGGACTTTCAAGAGACCCAGTACTTC. Amino acid sequence: CASSLPDFQETQYF. V gene TRBV4-2 combines with J gene TRBJ2-5; maybe TRBD2 (5 bases). CDR1 LGHNA and CDR2 YNFKEQ come from the germline V gene. CDR3 length: 14 amino acids. The V end was cut by 4 bases, the J end by 2 bases, with 11 bases between.

The rearrangement joins TRBV3-1 (or the pseudogene TRBV3-2) to TRBJ2-5; the D gene is possibly TRBD1 (6 bases). From germline, CDR1 is LGHDT and CDR2 YNNKEL (reference sequence). Trimming cost V 1 base and J 10 bases, with 13 bases left between them. The CDR3 covers 13 residues. Here the CDR3 reads CASSQAQGGIQYF. The CDR3 DNA reads TGTGCCAGCAGCCAAGCACAGGGTGGAATCCAGTACTTC.

This CDR3 reads CASSLAQDQETQYF. The CDR3 nucleotides are TGCGCCAGCAGCTTGGCACAGGACCAAGAGACCCAGTACTTC. The J gene is TRBJ2-5, the V gene TRBV5-1; D perhaps matches TRBD1 (5 bases). CDR1 and CDR2 from the germline V gene are SGHRS and YFSETQ. V was trimmed by 0 bases and J by 0 bases, leaving 6 bases between them. The CDR3 spans 14 residues.

V gene TRBV5-6 combines with J gene TRBJ1-5; D unresolved. The length of the CDR3 is 13 residues. The germline V gene encodes CDR1 SGHDT and CDR2 YYEEEE. V lost 0 bases to trimming and J lost 5 bases, with 6 bases between them. DNA of the CDR3: TGTGCCAGCAGCTTGGGTGACCATCAGCCCCAGCATTTT. This sequence encodes CASSLGDHQPQHF.

The chain recombines TRBV2 with TRBJ1-3; D is unresolved. The germline V gene has CDR1 SNHLY and CDR2 FYNNEI. Trimming left V 4 bases short and J 4 bases short, with 8 bases between. The CDR3 runs 13 residues. CDR3 in amino acids: CASSVDPGNTIYF. DNA of the CDR3: TGTGCCAGCAGTGTGGACCCGGGAAACACCATATATTTT. Based on the CDR3 plus reference TRBV2 and TRBJ1-3, the full variable domain is EPEVTQTPSHQVTQMGQEVILRCVPISNHLYFYWYRQILGQKVEFLVSFYNNEISEKSEIFDDQFSVERPDGSNFTLKIRSTKLEDSAMYFCASSVDPGNTIYFGEGSWLTVV.